These T cell receptor beta chains were read from a single sample in a study of OX40 agonist ivuxolimab in advanced cancers. Method: immunoSEQ multiplex PCR; TCRdb's copy keeps in-frame clones and lacks some. The sample shows over 45,000 clones, around 89% of them seen only once. Sequencing used CD4+ or CD8+ T cells sorted from blood, obtained in a trial of the OX40 agonist ivuxolimab. Receptors were obtained from an adult with an advanced solid tumor such as melanoma, head and neck, liver or kidney cancer. CDR3s include the opening cysteine and the closing phenylalanine or tryptophan.

CDR3 length: 15; J gene: TRBJ1-1; V gene: TRBV19; CDR3 protein: CASSLRTGTYTEAFF
CDR3 length: 18; J gene: TRBJ1-6; V gene: TRBV4-1; CDR3 protein: CASSQDLGVTGNNSPLHF
CDR3 length: 14; J gene: TRBJ2-2; V gene: TRBV9; CDR3 protein: CASSVGGNTGELFF
CDR3 length: 17; J gene: TRBJ2-3; V gene: TRBV9; CDR3 protein: CASSGGTSRTSTDTQYF
CDR3 length: 16; J gene: TRBJ2-1; V gene: TRBV5-6; CDR3 protein: CASSLLTGESYNEQFF
CDR3 length: 14; J gene: TRBJ2-7; V gene: TRBV4-1; CDR3 protein: CASSHGDGTYEQYF
CDR3 length: 15; J gene: TRBJ2-5; V gene: TRBV5-6; CDR3 protein: CASSSPGGGRAFQYF
CDR3 length: 14; J gene: TRBJ2-7; V gene: TRBV29-1; CDR3 protein: CSVGQGARSYEQYF
CDR3 length: 16; J gene: TRBJ2-1; V gene: TRBV15; CDR3 protein: CATSRPTSGRWNEQFF
CDR3 length: 13; J gene: TRBJ1-1; V gene: TRBV9; CDR3 protein: CASSPRTGTEAFF
CDR3 length: 11; J gene: TRBJ2-1; V gene: TRBV20-1; CDR3 protein: CSANYHNEQFF
CDR3 length: 14; J gene: TRBJ2-4; V gene: TRBV5-1; CDR3 protein: CASNLASGVNIQYF
CDR3 length: 15; J gene: TRBJ2-7; V gene: TRBV6-5; CDR3 protein: CASSPTWTGTIEQYF
CDR3 length: 16; J gene: TRBJ2-2; V gene: TRBV15; CDR3 protein: CATSTNRVTNTGELFF
CDR3 length: 16; J gene: TRBJ2-3; V gene: TRBV18; CDR3 protein: CASSPPGQGPTDTQYF
CDR3 length: 15; J gene: TRBJ2-7; V gene: TRBV6-5; CDR3 protein: CASSYVGGRPYEQYF
CDR3 length: 16; J gene: TRBJ2-7; V gene: TRBV7-9; CDR3 protein: CASSTNVGDISYEQYF
CDR3 length: 13; J gene: TRBJ2-7; V gene: TRBV5-5; CDR3 protein: CASSLGNLPEQYF
CDR3 length: 18; J gene: TRBJ2-7; V gene: TRBV9; CDR3 protein: CASSIGTSGGASGNEQYF
CDR3 length: 14; J gene: TRBJ1-1; V gene: TRBV13; CDR3 protein: CASSPGQFYPEAFF
CDR3 length: 13; J gene: TRBJ2-2; V gene: TRBV6-6; CDR3 protein: CASSWGSTGELFF
CDR3 length: 13; J gene: TRBJ2-7; V gene: TRBV29-1; CDR3 protein: CSALGQGIHEQYF
CDR3 length: 12; J gene: TRBJ2-7; V gene: TRBV11-3; CDR3 protein: CASIPHSYEQYF
CDR3 length: 15; J gene: TRBJ2-5; V gene: TRBV15; CDR3 protein: CATSRDLDFQETQYF
CDR3 length: 13; J gene: TRBJ2-7; V gene: TRBV28; CDR3 protein: CASSLGGSYEQYF
CDR3 length: 12; J gene: TRBJ1-1; V gene: TRBV19; CDR3 protein: CASSIGGSEAFF
CDR3 length: 14; J gene: TRBJ1-1; V gene: TRBV5-1; CDR3 protein: CASSLWLGGTEAFF
CDR3 length: 13; J gene: TRBJ2-7; V gene: TRBV4-1; CDR3 protein: CASSQDPTYEQYF
CDR3 length: 14; J gene: TRBJ1-3; V gene: TRBV5-1; CDR3 protein: CASSAASSGNTIYF
CDR3 length: 15; J gene: TRBJ1-5; V gene: TRBV5-6; CDR3 protein: CASSWTRASNQPQHF
CDR3 length: 14; J gene: TRBJ2-1; V gene: TRBV2; CDR3 protein: CASPGQGYYNEQFF
CDR3 length: 14; J gene: TRBJ2-7; V gene: TRBV4-1; CDR3 protein: CASSPEGVIYEQYF
CDR3 length: 15; J gene: TRBJ1-3; V gene: TRBV5-1; CDR3 protein: CASSLEGLSGNTIYF
CDR3 length: 16; J gene: TRBJ2-2; V gene: TRBV10-2; CDR3 protein: CASSAGLAGVTGELFF
CDR3 length: 15; J gene: TRBJ1-5; V gene: TRBV12-5; CDR3 protein: CASGLVGGAGQPQHF
CDR3 length: 18; J gene: TRBJ2-7; V gene: TRBV27; CDR3 protein: CASSLSGTRTGPSYEQYF
CDR3 length: 17; J gene: TRBJ2-5; V gene: TRBV18; CDR3 protein: CASSPLYLTGDQETQYF
CDR3 length: 15; J gene: TRBJ1-5; V gene: TRBV7-8; CDR3 protein: CASSPWTDSNQPQHF
CDR3 length: 14; J gene: TRBJ1-1; V gene: TRBV7-2; CDR3 protein: CASSSRQGGTEAFF
CDR3 length: 14; J gene: NA; V gene: TRBV7-3; CDR3 protein: CASSLAGPGHEQYF
CDR3 length: 15; J gene: TRBJ2-1; V gene: TRBV19; CDR3 protein: CASSIVSGTGNEQFF
CDR3 length: 11; J gene: TRBJ2-7; V gene: TRBV6-1; CDR3 protein: CASSGEGIEYF
CDR3 length: 15; J gene: TRBJ1-2; V gene: TRBV16; CDR3 protein: CASSQRTTPNYGYTF
CDR3 length: 16; J gene: TRBJ2-1; V gene: TRBV29-1; CDR3 protein: CSGEGLAGGFYNEQFF
CDR3 length: 15; J gene: TRBJ1-6; V gene: TRBV2; CDR3 protein: CASSESVMRGSPLHF
CDR3 length: 12; J gene: TRBJ1-1; V gene: TRBV19; CDR3 protein: CATLGGWTEAFF
CDR3 length: 14; J gene: TRBJ1-5; V gene: TRBV6-6; CDR3 protein: CASSWQGRTQPQHF